This record covers a single T cell receptor beta chain. Its cognate antigen is unknown. The data stem from a study of radiotherapy plus CTLA-4 blockade in lung cancer. Overall study context: Objective responses arose in 15% to 20% of patients, and 25% to 35% experienced disease control. Regarding the study as a whole: According to reports, early shifts in blood T cell clones, alongside interferon-beta, forecast response most accurately.

The table came from immunoSEQ multiplex PCR; TCRdb's copy has only in-frame clones and leaves some out. The sample lists roughly 57,000 clones; roughly 79% were seen once. The CDR3 is 16 amino acids. The J segment lost 0 bases and the V segment lost 8 bases, leaving 9 bases of the junction unmatched. Per the germline V gene, CDR1 is MGHRA and CDR2 is YSYEKL. People whose metastatic non-small-cell lung cancer was chemo-refractory got focal radiation along with CTLA-4 blockade by ipilimumab. The J gene is TRBJ2-2, the V gene TRBV4-1; 7 bases line up with TRBD1. This receptor was taken from a human donor with non-small cell lung cancer whose response to radiotherapy plus ipilimumab could not be evaluated. Source: peripheral blood, taken from a patient treated with radiotherapy plus ipilimumab. The CDR3 sequence is CASRPGTASNTGELFF. In nucleotides, the CDR3 is TGCGCCAGCCGACCAGGGACAGCTTCGAACACCGGGGAGCTGTTTTTT.